The 15 T cell receptor beta chains below come from one sample, sequenced in a study of shared clonotypes between healthy human individuals. Sequenced by immunoSEQ multiplex PCR; TCRdb stores in-frame clones only, minus some. The table lists about 2.4 million clones, around nine tenths of them singletons. Sequencing input: naive CD4+ T cells sorted from blood. Subset denoted: CD45RA+ positively selected. Every receptor here comes from a man between 18 and 29 years old in good health.

This rearrangement joins TRBV11-2 to TRBJ2-2; 13 nucleotides match TRBD2. This CDR3 has 17 residues. The V gene's germline CDR1 is SGHAT and CDR2 FQNNGV. With V trimmed by 3 bases and J by 4 bases, 5 bases remained unmatched. The CDR3 loop reads CASSLTSGGYSTGELFF. The CDR3 bases are TGTGCCAGCAGCTTGACTAGCGGGGGGTACTCCACCGGGGAGCTGTTTTTT.

V gene TRBV5-1 combines with J gene TRBJ1-5; D not certain. Trimming pared 0 bases from V and 0 bases from J, leaving 7 bases between. CDR1 SGHRS and CDR2 YFSETQ come from the germline V gene. The CDR3 is 15 residues long. CDR3 DNA: TGCGCCAGCAGCTTGGGTGAGGATAGCAATCAGCCCCAGCATTTT. Its protein is CASSLGEDSNQPQHF.

J is TRBJ1-2 and V is TRBV6-5; D uncertain. Looked up from germline, CDR1 is MNHEY and CDR2 is SVGAGI. Trimming shortened V by 5 bases and J by 4 bases, and 11 bases separated the two germline ends. The CDR3 has 13 amino acids. The CDR3 loop reads CASSKSGTYGYTF. The CDR3 nucleotides read TGTGCCAGCAGTAAATCAGGAACCTATGGCTACACCTTC.

The gene calls are TRBV10-2 and TRBJ1-1; TRBD1 agrees at 10 bases. V dropped 2 bases and J dropped 5; count of bases not matched to a gene: 5. CDR1 WSHSY and CDR2 SAAADI come from the germline V gene. The CDR3 has 15 residues. The CDR3 DNA is TGCGCCAGCAGTGAGAGACAGGGGGCGAAAACTGAAGCTTTCTTT. Translation: CASSERQGAKTEAFF.

This chain joins TRBV4-3 and TRBJ1-5; unclear D gene. The germline V and J ends were trimmed by 0 bases and 3 bases, with 9 bases remaining between them. The CDR3 length is 15 residues. Germline V gene data show CDR1 as LGHNA and CDR2 as YSLEER. The chain's CDR3 is CASSQDESFNQPQHF. The DNA for the CDR3 is TGCGCCAGCAGCCAAGATGAGTCCTTCAATCAGCCCCAGCATTTT.

This rearrangement joins TRBV27 to TRBJ2-3; 8 nucleotides agree with TRBD1. V trimming: 5 bases; J trimming: 5 bases; junction bases outside the gene matches: 3. The CDR3 contains 13 residues. Germline V lookup: CDR1 MNHEY, CDR2 SMNVEV (reference sequence). CDR3 sequence reads: CASSADRVDTQYF. For the CDR3, the DNA is TGTGCCAGCAGTGCGGACAGGGTAGATACGCAGTATTTT.

CDR3 DNA: TGCGCCAGCAAGGGCAGGAGCACAGATACGCAGTATTTT. Its protein product is CASKGRSTDTQYF. This chain joins TRBV5-1 and TRBJ2-3; D unclear. CDR3 length equals 13 residues. In germline, CDR1 is SGHRS, CDR2 YFSETQ. V was pared by 6 bases and J by 0 bases, with 8 bases between.

V is TRBV7-9 and J is TRBJ2-1; D possibly matches TRBD1 or TRBD2 (6 bases each). The CDR3 is 15 residues long. V lost 3 bases to trimming and J lost 0 bases, with 9 bases between them. The germline V gene encodes CDR1 SEHNR and CDR2 FQNEAQ (reference sequence). The CDR3 protein is CASSFGGGSYNEQFF. The CDR3 DNA reads as TGTGCCAGCAGCTTTGGAGGGGGCTCCTACAATGAGCAGTTCTTC.

The J gene is TRBJ1-2, the V gene TRBV5-4, with D hard to call. With 1 base removed from V and 3 bases from J, the gap between germline ends came to 13 bases. CDR3 size: 15 residues. Looked up from germline, CDR1 is SGHNT and CDR2 is YYREEE (reference sequence). The CDR3 nucleotides read TGTGCCAGCAGCTTGTCCCTAGACACCGACTATGGCTACACCTTC. It is translated as CASSLSLDTDYGYTF. Full variable domain (missing parts from reference TRBV5-4 and TRBJ1-2): ETGVTQSPTHLIKTRGQQVTLRCSSQSGHNTVSWYQQALGQGPQFIFQYYREEENGRGNFPPRFSGLQFPNYSSELNVNALELDDSALYLCASSLSLDTDYGYTFGSGTRLTVV.

The rearrangement uses TRBV19 and TRBJ1-2; D gene uncertain. CDR1 and CDR2 (germline): LNHDA, SQIVND (reference sequence). The CDR3 runs to 16 residues. Trimming stripped 1 base from V and 3 bases from J, with 15 bases between. This CDR3 is CASSIAWRAPYYGYTF. CDR3 DNA: TGTGCCAGTAGTATAGCGTGGAGGGCCCCTTACTATGGCTACACCTTC.

This sequence joins TRBV6-6 and TRBJ2-1; D is uncertain. This CDR3 comprises 11 residues. V lost 2 bases and J lost 10, with 6 bases in between. Germline CDR1 is MNHNY and CDR2 is SVGAGI (reference sequence). The CDR3: CASSYPQEQFF. In DNA, the CDR3 is TGTGCCAGCAGTTACCCGCAGGAGCAGTTCTTC.

V usage is TRBV7-9 and J usage is TRBJ2-2; 7 bases are shared with TRBD1. There are 15 residues in the CDR3. The ends lost 5 bases at V and 1 base at J; junction bases unmatched: 4. Germline V lookup: CDR1 SEHNR, CDR2 FQNEAQ (reference sequence). Here the CDR3 reads CASSEGQLNTGELFF. For the CDR3, the DNA is TGTGCCAGCAGCGAGGGACAGCTGAACACCGGGGAGCTGTTTTTT.

In this sample, this clone turned up once. This chain links TRBV6-1 with TRBJ1-5; D gene unclear. Germline CDR1 is MNHNS and CDR2 is SASEGT. Trimming stripped 5 bases from V and 4 bases from J, with 9 bases between. The CDR3 spans 13 residues. The CDR3 DNA follows: TGTGCCAGCAGTCTCGACCTAAATCAGCCCCAGCATTTT. The encoded protein is CASSLDLNQPQHF.

The chain carries TRBV19 and TRBJ2-1; a weak D match, TRBD2 (6 bases). This CDR3 has 14 residues. Germline assignment: CDR1 LNHDA and CDR2 SQIVND (reference sequence). Between the trimmed V and J ends, which lost 1 base and 6 bases, there was a span of 10 bases. CDR3 protein: CASSIGGVSNEQFF. The CDR3 nucleotides are TGTGCCAGTAGTATAGGGGGGGTTTCCAATGAGCAGTTCTTC.

The chain has TRBV5-8 and TRBJ1-2; 7 bases map to TRBD1. The germline V gene encodes CDR1 SGHTS and CDR2 YDEGEE. Trimming at V came to 2 bases and at J to 4 bases, leaving 14 bases not matched to a gene. The CDR3 consists of 17 residues. CDR3 loop: CASSFGDSSTGGYGYTF. CDR3 DNA: TGTGCCAGCAGCTTTGGGGACAGCTCGACCGGTGGCTATGGCTACACCTTC.